In its sample, the clone carrying this T cell receptor beta chain was seen a few times. These data are taken from a study of metastatic and nonmetastatic thyroid tumors. The CDR3 runs 16 residues. The V segment lost 1 base and the J segment 4 bases; nucleotides outside the gene matches: 4. Each patient went into thyroid surgery without having received any treatment. TCRdb re-analyzed the PCR reads through MiXCR. The sample lists 30,000 to 45,000 clones; approximately 51% were seen once. V gene TRBV12-3 or TRBV12-4 combines with J gene TRBJ2-7; 13 bases are a match to TRBD2. Sequencing was done on a sample of tumor tissue. The receptor's source is a male donor with papillary thyroid cancer or a benign thyroid nodule (not recorded which). Some clones in this sample may be carry-over from other donors' samples. CDR3 residues: CASSLGLAGGKYEQYF. CDR3 sequence (DNA): TGTGCCAGCAGTTTAGGACTAGCGGGAGGAAAATACGAGCAGTACTTC.